Each of the 26 T cell receptor beta chains below was sequenced from the same sample in a study of CD8+ T cells in alopecia areata. Extracted from the samples, RNA was reverse transcribed into cDNA to serve as the sequencing template. Here immunoSEQ multiplex PCR was the method, and the copy in TCRdb shows in-frame clones only, minus some. The sample lists some 170,000 clones, 59% occurring once. Sequencing was performed on CD4+ T cells sorted from blood, taken at week 0. Source of these receptors: a human donor with alopecia areata.

The CDR3 sequence: CASSRHGQGGETQYF. The DNA of the CDR3 is TGTGCCAGCAGCCGCCACGGACAGGGTGGGGAGACCCAGTACTTC. This chain joins TRBV7-9 and TRBJ2-5; 8 nucleotides agree with TRBD1. V lost 5 bases, J lost 5 bases, and 10 bases stayed unmatched. This CDR3 contains 15 residues. From germline, CDR1 is SEHNR and CDR2 FQNEAQ (reference sequence). Together with reference TRBV7-9 and TRBJ2-5, the CDR3 gives the full variable domain: DTGVSQNPRHKITKRGQNVTFRCDPISEHNRLYWYRQTLGQGPEFLTYFQNEAQLEKSRLLSDRFSAERPKGSFSTLEIQRTEQGDSAMYLCASSRHGQGGETQYFGPGTRLLVL.

This clone was picked up a small number of times. The chain combines TRBV19 with TRBJ2-6; tentative D call: TRBD2 (6 bases). This CDR3 contains 19 residues. The V and J ends lost 1 base and 2 bases respectively, with 18 bases between them. Germline V gene data show CDR1 as LNHDA and CDR2 as SQIVND (reference sequence). CDR3 DNA sequence: TGTGCCAGTAGTATAGGTTGGAGGGGAGTATCGGCTGGGGCCAACGTCCTGACTTTC. Translation: CASSIGWRGVSAGANVLTF.

The CDR3 region has the DNA TGCGCCAGCAGCCTAAAGGCCACAGCAAAACAAGAGACCCAGTACTTC. This encodes CASSLKATAKQETQYF. The chain has TRBV4-1 and TRBJ2-5; D is unresolved. The CDR3 has 16 residues. V gave up 4 bases and J gave up 2 bases, with 17 bases separating them. Germline V gives CDR1 MGHRA, CDR2 YSYEKL.

This clone has a handful of counts. The V and J genes are TRBV29-1 and TRBJ1-2, with 9 bases identical to TRBD1. Germline loops: CDR1 SQVTM, CDR2 ANQGSEA. Trimming at V came to 7 bases and at J to 6 bases, leaving 12 bases not matched to a gene. The CDR3 spans 14 residues. The DNA of the CDR3 is TGCAGCGCCCACCGCTTTGGGGACAGGGATGGCTACACCTTC. Its protein product is CSAHRFGDRDGYTF.

The CDR3 DNA is TGTGCCAGCAGCTTGGGCGGGGGGGCCAGCTACGAGCAGTACTTC. It translates to CASSLGGGASYEQYF. J is TRBJ2-7 and V is TRBV7-2; 9 nucleotides agree with TRBD2. CDR1 is SGHTA and CDR2 is FQGNSA in the germline V gene. This CDR3 contains 15 residues. V trimming: 3 bases; J trimming: 3 bases; junction bases outside the gene matches: 6.

The gene calls are TRBV5-1 and TRBJ2-5; 7 nucleotides align to TRBD1. The germline V gene has CDR1 SGHRS and CDR2 YFSETQ. V lost 4 bases, J lost 5 bases, and 8 bases stayed unmatched. The CDR3 covers 14 residues. In nucleotides, the CDR3 is TGCGCCAGCAGCAGCTTCGGGACAGCGGAGACCCAGTACTTC. Its protein is CASSSFGTAETQYF. Full variable domain (rest looked up from reference TRBV5-1 and TRBJ2-5): KAGVTQTPRYLIKTRGQQVTLSCSPISGHRSVSWYQQTPGQGLQFLFEYFSETQRNKGNFPGRFSGRQFSNSRSEMNVSTLELGDSALYLCASSSFGTAETQYFGPGTRLLVL.

The chain links TRBV10-3 to TRBJ2-3, with TRBD2 matching 8 bases. V lost 10 bases and J lost 0; bases outside the gene matches: 6. The CDR3 runs 14 residues. Per germline, CDR1 ENHRY and CDR2 SYGVKD. CDR3 loop: CATQRTSSTDTQYF. Here the CDR3 DNA reads TGTGCCACCCAACGGACTAGCAGCACAGATACGCAGTATTTT.

The chain joins TRBV23-1 to TRBJ1-2, with 8 positions matching TRBD1. TRBV23-1 is labeled an ORF, and its function is uncertain. The CDR3 is made up of 13 amino acids. V dropped 7 bases and J dropped 7; count of bases not matched to a gene: 8. DNA of the CDR3: TGCGCCAGCATGGGGCAGGGGGCGTGTGGCTACACCTTC. This encodes CASMGQGACGYTF.

The genes are TRBV13 and TRBJ2-6; D may correspond to TRBD1 or TRBD2 (5 bases each). Germline CDR1 is PRHDT and CDR2 is FYEKMQ (reference sequence). There are 15 residues in the CDR3. Trimming took 3 bases from V and 0 from J, leaving 6 bases between them. Here the CDR3 reads CASSFGTSGANVLTF. CDR3 nucleotide sequence: TGTGCCAGCAGCTTCGGGACCTCTGGGGCCAACGTCCTGACTTTC.

The gene calls are TRBV25-1 and TRBJ2-2; D might be TRBD2 (5 bases). CDR1 is MGHDK, CDR2 SYGVNS, per germline. CDR3 length equals 15 residues. V lost 5 bases to trimming and J lost 4 bases, with 14 bases between them. The DNA of the CDR3 is TGTGCCAGCAGTCCTGATGGAGGACCCACCGGGGAGCTGTTTTTT. It encodes CASSPDGGPTGELFF.

The rearrangement uses TRBV4-1 and TRBJ1-2; TRBD1 matches 11 bases. The CDR3 runs to 14 residues. Unmatched junction bases numbered 3, after V lost 1 base and J lost 8 bases. Germline V gene sequence: CDR1 MGHRA, CDR2 YSYEKL. The CDR3 nucleotides read TGCGCCAGCAGCCAAGTAAGGACAGGGGGCGGCTACACCTTC. Protein product: CASSQVRTGGGYTF.

The rearrangement uses TRBV7-2 and TRBJ2-3, with D unclear. The ends were cut back, 0 bases at V and 3 bases at J, with 10 bases in the middle. This CDR3 spans 15 amino acids. Germline V gene data show CDR1 as SGHTA and CDR2 as FQGNSA. CDR3 sequence (DNA): TGTGCCAGCAGCTTAGCCCGAGTCCTGACAGATACGCAGTATTTT. Protein product: CASSLARVLTDTQYF.

CDR3 coding DNA: TGTGCCAGCAGCTTGGGGCAGGGAGTAGGGCATTCACCCCTCCACTTT. Amino acids: CASSLGQGVGHSPLHF. V is TRBV7-9 and J is TRBJ1-6; a weak D match, TRBD1 (5 bases). Germline V lookup: CDR1 SEHNR, CDR2 FQNEAQ (reference sequence). The CDR3 covers 16 residues. Trimming left V 3 bases short and J 8 bases short, with 17 bases between.

The table lists this clone with a few counts. This chain connects TRBV5-1 to TRBJ1-1; TRBD1 is a possible D gene (5 bases). With 0 bases removed from V and 4 bases from J, the gap between germline ends came to 7 bases. The CDR3 sequence is 13 residues long. Per the germline V gene, CDR1 is SGHRS and CDR2 is YFSETQ. Here the CDR3 reads CASSLEGTTEAFF. For the CDR3, the DNA is TGCGCCAGCAGCTTGGAAGGGACCACTGAAGCTTTCTTT.

This chain links TRBV6-1 with TRBJ2-2; 9 positions match TRBD1. CDR1 is MNHNS, CDR2 SASEGT, per germline. With V trimmed by 7 bases and J by 5 bases, 2 bases remained unmatched. This CDR3 contains 13 residues. CDR3: CASTGQGTGELFF. In DNA form, the CDR3 reads TGTGCCAGCACTGGACAGGGGACCGGGGAGCTGTTTTTT.

The chain has TRBV30 and TRBJ1-3; D might be TRBD1 (5 bases). CDR1 and CDR2 from the germline V gene are GTSNPN and SVGIG (reference sequence). The CDR3 has 14 residues. V was shortened by 5 bases and J by 0 bases, with 11 bases between the two germline ends. The CDR3 region is CAWEEGYSGNTIYF. The CDR3 DNA sequence: TGTGCCTGGGAGGAGGGGTACTCTGGAAACACCATATATTTT. The full variable domain, in which reference TRBV30 and TRBJ1-3 provide the parts outside the CDR3, is SQTIHQWPATLVQPVGSPLSLECTVEGTSNPNLYWYRQAAGRGLQLLFYSVGIGQISSEVPQNLSASRPQDRQFILSSKKLLLSDSGFYLCAWEEGYSGNTIYFGEGSWLTVV.

V usage is TRBV5-1 and J usage is TRBJ2-5; TRBD2 agrees at 12 bases. V shed 1 base, J shed 3 bases, and the junction held 4 bases outside the gene matches. The CDR3 spans 16 residues. Germline lookup yields CDR1 SGHRS and CDR2 YFSETQ. DNA for the CDR3: TGCGCCAGCAGCTTGACGGCTAGCGGGGGGGAAGAGACCCAGTACTTC. Protein: CASSLTASGGEETQYF. Combining the CDR3 with reference TRBV5-1 and TRBJ2-5 gives the whole variable domain KAGVTQTPRYLIKTRGQQVTLSCSPISGHRSVSWYQQTPGQGLQFLFEYFSETQRNKGNFPGRFSGRQFSNSRSEMNVSTLELGDSALYLCASSLTASGGEETQYFGPGTRLLVL.

This clone was counted a single time. The chain joins TRBV7-9 to TRBJ2-7; TRBD1 agrees at 9 bases. V trimming: 1 base; J trimming: 6 bases; junction bases outside the gene matches: 4. Germline CDR1 reads SEHNR; CDR2 reads FQNEAQ (reference sequence). CDR3 length: 14 amino acids. CDR3 residues: CASSLDRGQGEQYF. For the CDR3, the DNA is TGTGCCAGCAGCTTAGACAGGGGGCAAGGCGAGCAGTACTTC. Using reference TRBV7-9 and TRBJ2-7 for the parts outside the CDR3, the full variable domain is DTGVSQNPRHKITKRGQNVTFRCDPISEHNRLYWYRQTLGQGPEFLTYFQNEAQLEKSRLLSDRFSAERPKGSFSTLEIQRTEQGDSAMYLCASSLDRGQGEQYFGPGTRLTVT.

This chain links TRBV11-2 with TRBJ2-7, with D possibly being TRBD2 (6 bases). V lost 0 bases to trimming and J lost 5 bases, with 20 bases between them. The CDR3 consists of 17 residues. Looked up from germline, CDR1 is SGHAT and CDR2 is FQNNGV. As DNA, the CDR3 is TGTGCCAGCAGCTTAGAAACTTGGAGGGGAGGTGGACACGAGCAGTACTTC. It specifies CASSLETWRGGGHEQYF.

V usage is TRBV6-5 and J usage is TRBJ2-7; TRBD1 matches at 8 bases. The length of the CDR3 is 12 residues. Germline V gene lookup returns CDR1 MNHEY and CDR2 SVGAGI. Trimming cost V 6 bases and J 6 bases; bases outside gene matches: 4. The CDR3 region has the DNA TGTGCCAGCAGCCGACAGGGGTTCGAGCAGTACTTC. Translated: CASSRQGFEQYF.

The chain has TRBV2 and TRBJ1-2, with a possible D match to TRBD1 (5 bases). The V and J ends lost 2 bases and 5 bases respectively, with 12 bases between them. Germline CDR1 and CDR2: SNHLY and FYNNEI. The CDR3 consists of 14 residues. CDR3 loop: CASSELRQGYGYTF. In nucleotides, the CDR3 is TGTGCCAGCAGTGAACTGAGGCAGGGTTATGGCTACACCTTC.

This clone was seen a few times. This chain joins TRBV6-1 and TRBJ1-5; D may be TRBD1 (5 bases). CDR1 MNHNS and CDR2 SASEGT come from the germline V gene. This CDR3 is 13 amino acids long. V lost 7 bases and J 3 bases, leaving 10 bases between the germline ends. Here the CDR3 reads CASTRQFNQPQHF. The CDR3 nucleotides read TGTGCCAGCACACGACAGTTCAATCAGCCCCAGCATTTT.

This chain connects TRBV5-1 to TRBJ2-7; 8 nucleotides line up with TRBD1. CDR1 SGHRS and CDR2 YFSETQ come from the germline V gene. The CDR3 has 14 residues. V lost 9 bases to trimming and J lost 0 bases; unmatched junction nucleotides: 8. As DNA, the CDR3 is TGCGCCACCGCAACCGGGACAGGCTCCTACGAGCAGTACTTC. This translates into CATATGTGSYEQYF.

In its sample, this clone was seen a few times. This chain joins TRBV7-2 and TRBJ2-7; D is unresolved. Trimming took off 1 base at V and 4 bases at J, with 8 bases between the two ends. In germline, CDR1 is SGHTA, CDR2 FQGNSA. This CDR3 is built from 13 residues. The CDR3 DNA follows: TGTGCCAGCAGCTTAGATTCCGCATACGAGCAGTACTTC. Amino acid sequence: CASSLDSAYEQYF.

The CDR3 region is CASSQEGTGRTEAFF. CDR3 sequence (DNA): TGCGCCAGCAGCCAAGAGGGGACAGGGAGGACTGAAGCTTTCTTT. V is TRBV4-1 and J is TRBJ1-1, with 9 positions matching TRBD1. Trimming at V came to 0 bases and at J to 5 bases, leaving 4 bases not matched to a gene. In germline, CDR1 is MGHRA, CDR2 YSYEKL. The CDR3 spans 15 residues.

The chain combines TRBV5-1 with TRBJ2-1; TRBD1 might be the D (7 bases). This CDR3 comprises 15 residues. The germline V and J ends were trimmed by 0 bases and 6 bases, with 13 bases remaining between them. Germline values: CDR1 SGHRS, CDR2 YFSETQ. In DNA, the CDR3 is TGCGCCAGCAGCTTGGAACTAGCAGGGGGCAATGAGCAGTTCTTC. Translated, it gives CASSLELAGGNEQFF.